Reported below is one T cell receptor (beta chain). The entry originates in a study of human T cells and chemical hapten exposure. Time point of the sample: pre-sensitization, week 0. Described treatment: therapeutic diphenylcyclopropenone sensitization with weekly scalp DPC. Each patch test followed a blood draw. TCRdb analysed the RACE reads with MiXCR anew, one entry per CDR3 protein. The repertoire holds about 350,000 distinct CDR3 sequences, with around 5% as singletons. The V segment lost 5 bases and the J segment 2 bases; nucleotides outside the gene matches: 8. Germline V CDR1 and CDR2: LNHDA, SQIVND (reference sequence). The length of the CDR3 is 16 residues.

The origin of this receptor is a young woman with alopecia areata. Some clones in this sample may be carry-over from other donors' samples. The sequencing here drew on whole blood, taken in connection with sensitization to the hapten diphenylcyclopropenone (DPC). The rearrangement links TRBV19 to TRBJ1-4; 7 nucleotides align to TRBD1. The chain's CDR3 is CASSGGGTGTNEKLFF. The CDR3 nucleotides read TGTGCCAGTAGTGGAGGGGGCACGGGGACTAATGAAAAACTGTTTTTT.